The 25 T cell receptor beta chains presented below share a single source sample, sequenced in a study of shared clonotypes between healthy human individuals. The assay was immunoSEQ multiplex PCR, and TCRdb's table has in-frame clones only and misses some. The sample has under 2,000,000 clones; approximately 94% are singletons. CD45RO-negative cells were positively selected for CCR7, leaving out terminally differentiated effector memory CD45RA+ cells. The sequenced sample was naive CD8+ T cells sorted from blood. The receptors derive from a man aged 18 to 29 in good health.

The chain is built from TRBV10-2 and TRBJ1-1; weak D call: TRBD1 (6 bases). The V end was cut by 3 bases, the J end by 10 bases, with 18 bases between. Germline loops: CDR1 WSHSY, CDR2 SAAADI. The CDR3 length is 14 residues. The CDR3 loop reads CASSDTGTPEGAFF. DNA for the CDR3: TGCGCCAGCAGTGACACCGGGACACCGGAGGGAGCTTTCTTT.

This chain uses TRBV4-2 with TRBJ2-7; D perhaps matches TRBD2 (6 bases). The CDR3 is made up of 17 amino acids. CDR1 and CDR2 from the germline V gene are LGHNA and YNFKEQ. Trimming pared 1 base from V and 2 bases from J, leaving 18 bases between. The CDR3 region has the DNA TGTGCCAGCAGCCAAGTGGGGGGACTCGGAATTACCTACGAGCAGTACTTC. Protein sequence: CASSQVGGLGITYEQYF.

The chain links TRBV5-5 to TRBJ1-2; maybe TRBD1 (5 bases). This CDR3 comprises 15 residues. Looked up from germline, CDR1 is SGHKS and CDR2 is YYEKEE (reference sequence). V shed 0 bases and J shed 3 bases, with 12 bases lying between them. The CDR3 region is CASSLALTEDYGYTF. The CDR3 region has the DNA TGTGCCAGCAGCTTGGCCTTGACAGAGGACTATGGCTACACCTTC.

The J gene is TRBJ2-7, the V gene TRBV5-8; 7 bases fit TRBD1. CDR1 and CDR2 (germline): SGHTS, YDEGEE. The CDR3 is 14 amino acids. J gave up 6 bases and V 2 bases, and 8 bases lay outside the gene matches. CDR3 nucleotides: TGTGCCAGCAGCTTCCCGGGACAGAGAGTCGAGCAGTACTTC. Its translation is CASSFPGQRVEQYF.

The genes are TRBV19 and TRBJ2-7; D unclear. The CDR3 length is 16 residues. The V gene's germline CDR1 is LNHDA and CDR2 SQIVND (reference sequence). The CDR3 protein is CATSKVITWGSYEQYF. As DNA, the CDR3 is TGTGCTACCAGTAAGGTCATCACGTGGGGCTCCTACGAGCAGTACTTC.

This rearrangement joins TRBV2 to TRBJ2-1; TRBD2 might be the D (6 bases). V lost 4 bases and J 11 bases, leaving 18 bases between the germline ends. This CDR3 region has 14 residues. Looked up from germline, CDR1 is SNHLY and CDR2 is FYNNEI. CDR3 bases: TGTGCCAGCAGTGTATCTGGGGAGGTAGATCAGCAGTTCTTC. Protein sequence: CASSVSGEVDQQFF. Full variable domain (outside the CDR3, taken from reference TRBV2 and TRBJ2-1): EPEVTQTPSHQVTQMGQEVILRCVPISNHLYFYWYRQILGQKVEFLVSFYNNEISEKSEIFDDQFSVERPDGSNFTLKIRSTKLEDSAMYFCASSVSGEVDQQFFGPGTRLTVL.

V is TRBV7-6 and J is TRBJ1-6; D is perhaps TRBD1 (6 bases). V shed 0 bases and J shed 8 bases, with 8 bases lying between them. Germline assignment: CDR1 SGHVS and CDR2 FNYEAQ. There are 14 residues in the CDR3. In nucleotides, the CDR3 is TGTGCCAGCAGCTTAGCACAGGGATATTCACCCCTCCACTTT. Its protein product is CASSLAQGYSPLHF. Based on the CDR3 plus reference TRBV7-6 and TRBJ1-6, the full variable domain is GAGVSQSPRYKVTKRGQDVALRCDPISGHVSLYWYRQALGQGPEFLTYFNYEAQQDKSGLPNDRFSAERPEGSISTLTIQRTEQRDSAMYRCASSLAQGYSPLHFGNGTRLTVT.

This chain uses TRBV5-5 with TRBJ2-7, with 10 nucleotides matching TRBD1. Looked up from germline, CDR1 is SGHKS and CDR2 is YYEKEE (reference sequence). After removal of 4 bases from V and 6 bases from J, the junction contained 7 bases not matched to a gene. CDR3 size: 14 residues. This CDR3 is CASSTGQGYVEQYF. The CDR3 DNA follows: TGTGCCAGCAGCACGGGACAGGGGTACGTCGAGCAGTACTTC.

This clone occurred a few times. The chain joins TRBV10-1 to TRBJ2-2; possible D gene TRBD1, 6 bases. Deletions cut 2 bases from V and 1 base from J, with 8 bases between. CDR1 WNHNN and CDR2 SYGVQD come from the germline V gene (reference sequence). CDR3 length equals 15 residues. The CDR3 bases are TGCGCCAGCAGTGAGGGGACACTGAACACCGGGGAGCTGTTTTTT. It translates to CASSEGTLNTGELFF.

The chain is built from TRBV27 and TRBJ2-2; 12 positions match TRBD2. Losses at the gene ends were 3 bases for V and 7 bases for J; bases not matched to a gene: 6. The germline V gene has CDR1 MNHEY and CDR2 SMNVEV (reference sequence). The CDR3 covers 16 residues. As DNA, the CDR3 is TGTGCCAGCAGTTTGGTACTAGCGGGAGGTGTCGGGGAGCTGTTTTTT. It specifies CASSLVLAGGVGELFF.

The V and J genes are TRBV4-2 and TRBJ2-3; a weak D match, TRBD2 (6 bases). Germline CDR1 and CDR2: LGHNA and YNFKEQ. The ends were cut back, 4 bases at V and 6 bases at J, with 17 bases in the middle. The CDR3 has 15 residues. This CDR3 reads CASSPETGGYDTQYF. The CDR3 DNA reads TGTGCCAGCAGCCCCGAAACCGGGGGATATGATACGCAGTATTTT.

This chain links TRBV11-2 with TRBJ2-3, with D maybe TRBD1 (6 bases). The germline gives CDR1 SGHAT, CDR2 FQNNGV. V was clipped by 1 base and J by 6 bases, with 14 bases between them. This CDR3 spans 15 amino acids. The CDR3 is CASSLVTGPADTQYF. The CDR3 DNA reads TGTGCCAGCAGCTTAGTGACAGGCCCTGCTGATACGCAGTATTTT.

The chain links TRBV11-2 to TRBJ2-1; 9 bases map to TRBD2. The CDR3 length is 15 residues. With V trimmed by 3 bases and J by 6 bases, 6 bases remained unmatched. Per germline, CDR1 SGHAT and CDR2 FQNNGV. The CDR3 sequence is CASSLGLADGNEQFF. CDR3 DNA: TGTGCCAGCAGCTTGGGACTAGCCGATGGCAATGAGCAGTTCTTC.

In its sample, this clone was seen once. The gene calls are TRBV7-9 and TRBJ2-7, with 7 nucleotides matching TRBD2. This CDR3 has 14 amino acids. Germline CDR1 is SEHNR and CDR2 is FQNEAQ (reference sequence). After removal of 7 bases from V and 5 bases from J, the junction contained 11 bases not matched to a gene. The CDR3 sequence is CASTEGTRENEQYF. CDR3 DNA sequence: TGTGCCAGCACCGAGGGCACGCGGGAGAACGAGCAGTACTTC.

The rearrangement joins TRBV5-6 to TRBJ2-1; D is possibly TRBD1 (6 bases). In germline, CDR1 is SGHDT, CDR2 YYEEEE. V lost 5 bases and J lost 7, with 13 bases in between. The CDR3 is 13 residues long. Here the CDR3 DNA reads TGTGCCAGCAGTATGGAAGGGGGAAATGAGCAGTTCTTC. As protein: CASSMEGGNEQFF.

V is TRBV5-1 and J is TRBJ1-1; D remains unclear. Trimming shortened V by 3 bases and J by 4 bases, and 16 bases separated the two germline ends. CDR3 size: 15 residues. CDR1 and CDR2 from the germline V gene are SGHRS and YFSETQ. For the CDR3, the DNA is TGCGCCAGCAGCTACGGGGAGGGAGGTGGCACTGAAGCTTTCTTT. Translating it yields CASSYGEGGGTEAFF.

This clone was seen only a few times. The chain links TRBV6-5 to TRBJ1-5; D is undetermined. The CDR3 consists of 13 residues. The V end lost 4 bases, the J end lost 7 bases, and 11 bases lay between the germline ends. The germline CDR1 and CDR2 sequences are MNHEY and SVGAGI. The CDR3 DNA sequence: TGTGCCAGCAGTTCAATTACGGGACAGCCCCAGCATTTT. Its protein is CASSSITGQPQHF.

The genes are TRBV10-3 and TRBJ1-4; tentatively, D is TRBD1 (5 bases). From germline, CDR1 is ENHRY and CDR2 SYGVKD. The CDR3 is 16 amino acids. Trimming took 0 bases from V and 5 from J, leaving 13 bases between them. Here the CDR3 DNA reads TGTGCCATCAGTGAGTCGACTGGGGGTCCCAATGAAAAACTGTTTTTT. This codes for CAISESTGGPNEKLFF.

The CDR3 protein is CSVEDWRDTQYF. The CDR3, as DNA: TGCAGCGTTGAGGACTGGCGAGATACGCAGTATTTT. This chain joins TRBV29-1 and TRBJ2-3, with a weak D call TRBD2 (5 bases). Germline CDR1 reads SQVTM; CDR2 reads ANQGSEA. The CDR3 covers 12 residues. V was clipped by 3 bases and J by 5 bases, with 9 bases between them.

About this clone: Other DNA sequences of this sample code for an identical CDR3. The gene calls are TRBV27 and TRBJ2-7, with no clear D. Germline CDR1 MNHEY, CDR2 SMNVEV (reference sequence). The CDR3 spans 10 residues. The germline V and J ends were trimmed by 3 bases and 4 bases, with 1 base remaining between them. The CDR3 loop reads CASSLYEQYF. The CDR3 region has the DNA TGTGCCAGCAGTTTGTACGAGCAGTACTTC.

This clone was detected once. Distinct nucleotide sequences in the sample also encode this CDR3. The chain joins TRBV7-9 to TRBJ2-7; 7 bases align to TRBD2. Trimming removed 1 base from V and 0 bases from J; junction bases left unmatched: 3. The germline V gene has CDR1 SEHNR and CDR2 FQNEAQ (reference sequence). The CDR3 loop spans 15 amino acids. Written as DNA, the CDR3 is TGTGCCAGCAGCTTAGTGGCTAGCGGCTCCTACGAGCAGTACTTC. Protein product: CASSLVASGSYEQYF.

The V and J genes are TRBV7-8 and TRBJ1-2; no clear D gene. Germline V gene sequence: CDR1 SGHVS, CDR2 FQNEAQ. CDR3 size: 17 residues. Trimming left V 1 base short and J 7 bases short, with 22 bases between. Here the CDR3 reads CASSLVFIGPLYTGYTF. The CDR3 bases are TGTGCCAGCAGCTTAGTGTTCATAGGGCCTTTATATACTGGCTACACCTTC.

J is TRBJ2-1 and V is TRBV9, with D possibly TRBD2 on 6 matching bases. Germline CDR1 SGDLS, CDR2 YYNGEE. This CDR3 spans 15 amino acids. Trimming took 2 bases from V and 4 from J, leaving 13 bases between them. The CDR3 loop is CASSVRGWPYNEQFF. As DNA, the CDR3 is TGTGCCAGCAGCGTCCGGGGGTGGCCTTACAATGAGCAGTTCTTC.

V is TRBV9 and J is TRBJ2-3, with 7 bases lining up with TRBD2. CDR3 length: 15 residues. Per the germline V gene, CDR1 is SGDLS and CDR2 is YYNGEE. Trimming took 0 bases from V and 4 from J; bases not matched to a gene: 5. The chain's CDR3 is CASSVVAGAPDTQYF. The CDR3, as DNA: TGTGCCAGCAGCGTAGTTGCGGGAGCCCCAGATACGCAGTATTTT.

This clone was observed a single time. The CDR3 loop reads CASSYSSGSHYEQYF. CDR3 DNA sequence: TGTGCCAGCAGTTACTCTAGCGGGAGTCATTACGAGCAGTACTTC. The J gene is TRBJ2-7, the V gene TRBV6-6; 9 bases match TRBD2. V shed 0 bases, J shed 4 bases, and the junction held 4 bases outside the gene matches. The CDR3 has 15 amino acids. Germline values: CDR1 MNHNY, CDR2 SVGAGI (reference sequence).